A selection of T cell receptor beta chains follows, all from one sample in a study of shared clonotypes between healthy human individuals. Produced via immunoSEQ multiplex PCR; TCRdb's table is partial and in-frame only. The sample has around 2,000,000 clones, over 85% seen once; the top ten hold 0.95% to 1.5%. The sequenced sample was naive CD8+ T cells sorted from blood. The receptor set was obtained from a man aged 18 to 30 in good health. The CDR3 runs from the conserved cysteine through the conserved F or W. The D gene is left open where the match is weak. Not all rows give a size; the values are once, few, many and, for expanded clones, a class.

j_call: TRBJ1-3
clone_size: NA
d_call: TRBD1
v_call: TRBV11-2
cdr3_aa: CASSLFFSGGGSGNTIYF
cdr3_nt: TGTGCCAGCAGCTTATTTTTTTCAGGGGGAGGTTCCGGAAACACCATATATTTT

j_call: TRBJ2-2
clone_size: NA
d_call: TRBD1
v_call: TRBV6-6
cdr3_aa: CASRAAGTGTGELFF
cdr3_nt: TGTGCCAGCAGAGCAGCCGGGACAGGGACCGGGGAGCTGTTTTTT

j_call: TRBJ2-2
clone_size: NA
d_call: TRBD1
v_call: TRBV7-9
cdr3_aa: CASSKPGQSTGELFF
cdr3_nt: TGTGCCAGCAGCAAACCGGGACAGTCGACCGGGGAGCTGTTTTTT

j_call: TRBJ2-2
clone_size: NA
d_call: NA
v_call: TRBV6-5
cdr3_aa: CASQVSLDGELFF
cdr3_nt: TGTGCCAGCCAAGTCTCTCTCGACGGGGAGCTGTTTTTT

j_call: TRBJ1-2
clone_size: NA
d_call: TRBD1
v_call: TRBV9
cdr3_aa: CASSDTGGFYGYTF
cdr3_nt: TGTGCCAGCAGCGATACAGGGGGCTTCTATGGCTACACCTTC

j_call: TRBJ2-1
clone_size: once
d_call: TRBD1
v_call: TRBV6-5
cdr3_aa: CASSYSKGAVHNEQFF
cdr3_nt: TGTGCCAGCAGTTACTCGAAGGGGGCAGTCCACAATGAGCAGTTCTTC

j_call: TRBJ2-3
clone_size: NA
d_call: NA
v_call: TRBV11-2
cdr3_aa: CASSLGGGETDTQYF
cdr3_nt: TGTGCCAGCAGCTTAGGAGGGGGTGAGACAGATACGCAGTATTTT

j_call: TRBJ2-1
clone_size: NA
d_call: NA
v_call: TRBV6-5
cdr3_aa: CASSSPAVGGNEQFF
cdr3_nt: TGTGCCAGCAGTTCCCCAGCGGTTGGAGGGAATGAGCAGTTCTTC

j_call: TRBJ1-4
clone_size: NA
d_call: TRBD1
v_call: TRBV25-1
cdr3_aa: CASWTGSNFLFF
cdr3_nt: TGTGCCAGCTGGACAGGGTCCAATTTCCTGTTTTTT

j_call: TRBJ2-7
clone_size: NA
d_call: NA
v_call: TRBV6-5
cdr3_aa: CASSYEGSYEQYF
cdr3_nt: TGTGCCAGCAGTTACGAGGGCTCCTACGAGCAGTACTTC

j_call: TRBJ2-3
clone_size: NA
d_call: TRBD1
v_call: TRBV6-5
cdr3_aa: CASSYGQGVSTDTQYF
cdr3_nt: TGTGCCAGCAGTTACGGACAGGGCGTAAGCACAGATACGCAGTATTTT

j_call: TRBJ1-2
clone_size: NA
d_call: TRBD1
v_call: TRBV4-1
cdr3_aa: CASSQDIVQGDYYGYTF
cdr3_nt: TGCGCCAGCAGCCAAGATATCGTTCAGGGGGATTACTATGGCTACACCTTC

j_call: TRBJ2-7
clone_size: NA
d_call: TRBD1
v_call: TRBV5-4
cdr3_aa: CASSWWTGTKSNEQYF
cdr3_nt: TGTGCCAGCAGCTGGTGGACAGGGACAAAAAGCAACGAGCAGTACTTC

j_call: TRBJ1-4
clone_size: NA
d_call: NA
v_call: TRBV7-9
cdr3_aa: CASSRDEKLFF
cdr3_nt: TGTGCCAGCAGCAGGGATGAAAAACTGTTTTTT

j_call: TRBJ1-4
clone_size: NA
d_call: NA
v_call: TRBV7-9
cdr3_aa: CASSAGLMNEKLFF
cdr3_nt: TGTGCCAGCAGCGCGGGACTTATGAATGAAAAACTGTTTTTT

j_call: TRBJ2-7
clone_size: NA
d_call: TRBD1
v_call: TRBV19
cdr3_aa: CASSIAGQGPYEQYF
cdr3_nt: TGTGCCAGTAGTATAGCGGGACAGGGCCCCTACGAGCAGTACTTC

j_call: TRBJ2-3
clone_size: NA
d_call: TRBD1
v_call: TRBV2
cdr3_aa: CASSRNVRDSESTDTQYF
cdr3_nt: TGTGCCAGCAGCCGGAACGTGAGGGACAGCGAGAGCACAGATACGCAGTATTTT

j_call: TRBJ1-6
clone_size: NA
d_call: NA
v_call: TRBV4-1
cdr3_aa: CASSQEFLQPLHF
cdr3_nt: TGCGCCAGCAGCCAAGAATTCCTTCAACCCCTCCACTTT

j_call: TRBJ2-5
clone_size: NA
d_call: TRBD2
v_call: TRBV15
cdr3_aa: CATSRIAGGQETQYF
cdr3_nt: TGTGCCACCAGCAGAATAGCGGGGGGCCAAGAGACCCAGTACTTC

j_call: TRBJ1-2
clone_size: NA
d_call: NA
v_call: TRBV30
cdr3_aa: CAWQNYGYTF
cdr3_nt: TGTGCCTGGCAGAACTATGGCTACACCTTC

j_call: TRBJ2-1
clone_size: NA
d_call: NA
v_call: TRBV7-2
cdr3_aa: CASRQRGEQFF
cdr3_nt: TGTGCCAGCAGACAACGAGGTGAGCAGTTCTTC

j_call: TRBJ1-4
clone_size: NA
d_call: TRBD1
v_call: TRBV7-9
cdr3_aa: CASSSDRGYEKLFF
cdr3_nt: TGTGCCAGCAGCAGCGACAGGGGGTATGAAAAACTGTTTTTT

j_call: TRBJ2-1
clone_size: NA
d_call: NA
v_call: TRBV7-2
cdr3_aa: CASSPTGGYNEQFF
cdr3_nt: TGTGCCAGCAGCCCTACCGGGGGCTACAATGAGCAGTTCTTC

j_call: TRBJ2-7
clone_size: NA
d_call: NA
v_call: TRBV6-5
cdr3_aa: CASSFTGPEGAYEQYF
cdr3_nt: TGTGCCAGCAGTTTTACAGGTCCCGAGGGCGCCTACGAGCAGTACTTC

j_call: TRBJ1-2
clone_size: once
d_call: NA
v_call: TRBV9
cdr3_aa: CASSVGGQGYGYTF
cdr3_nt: TGTGCCAGCAGCGTAGGAGGGCAGGGCTATGGCTACACCTTC

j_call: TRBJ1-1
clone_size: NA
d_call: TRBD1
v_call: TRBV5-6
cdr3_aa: CASSLGRTGNTEAFF
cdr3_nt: TGTGCCAGCAGCTTGGGTCGGACAGGGAACACTGAAGCTTTCTTT

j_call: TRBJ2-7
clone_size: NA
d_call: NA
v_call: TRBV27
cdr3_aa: CASSKVGTYEQYF
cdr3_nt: TGTGCCAGCAGTAAGGTTGGAACCTACGAGCAGTACTTC

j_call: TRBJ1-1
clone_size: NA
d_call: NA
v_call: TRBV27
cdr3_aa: CASSLRGMSTEAFF
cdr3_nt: TGTGCCAGCAGTTTACGGGGAATGAGCACTGAAGCTTTCTTT

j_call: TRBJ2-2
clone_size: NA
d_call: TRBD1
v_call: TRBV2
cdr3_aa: CVTGDAGELFF
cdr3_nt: TGTGTGACAGGGGACGCCGGGGAGCTGTTTTTT

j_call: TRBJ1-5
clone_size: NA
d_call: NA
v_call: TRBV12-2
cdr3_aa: CASRLVVRDSNQPQHF
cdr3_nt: TGTGCAAGTCGCTTAGTAGTAAGGGACAGCAATCAGCCCCAGCATTTT

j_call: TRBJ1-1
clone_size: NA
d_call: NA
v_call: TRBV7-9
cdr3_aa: CASSSRDGENTEAFF
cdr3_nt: TGTGCCAGCAGCTCCCGGGACGGGGAAAACACTGAAGCTTTCTTT

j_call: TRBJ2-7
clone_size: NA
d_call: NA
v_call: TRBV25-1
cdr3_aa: CASSGVTTYEQYF
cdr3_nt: TGTGCCAGCAGCGGAGTTACTACCTACGAGCAGTACTTC

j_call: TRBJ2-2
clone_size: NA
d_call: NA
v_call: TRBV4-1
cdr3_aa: CASSQDRGGTGGELFF
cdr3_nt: TGCGCCAGCAGCCAAGATCGGGGAGGGACAGGCGGGGAGCTGTTTTTT

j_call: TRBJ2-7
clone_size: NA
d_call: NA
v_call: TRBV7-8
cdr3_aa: CASSLVGRGYEQYF
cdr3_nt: TGTGCCAGCAGCTTAGTTGGCAGGGGCTACGAGCAGTACTTC

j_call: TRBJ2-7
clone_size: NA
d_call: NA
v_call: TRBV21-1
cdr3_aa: CASSSYPEGPYSYEQYF
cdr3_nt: TGTGCCAGCAGCTCGTACCCCGAGGGACCCTACTCCTACGAGCAGTACTTC

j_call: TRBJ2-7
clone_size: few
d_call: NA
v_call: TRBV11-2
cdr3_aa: CASSLNSYEQYF
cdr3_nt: TGTGCCAGCAGCTTAAACTCCTACGAGCAGTACTTC

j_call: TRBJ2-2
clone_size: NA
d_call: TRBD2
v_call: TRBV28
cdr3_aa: CASSLILAGITGELFF
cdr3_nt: TGTGCCAGCAGTTTAATACTAGCGGGGATCACCGGGGAGCTGTTTTTT